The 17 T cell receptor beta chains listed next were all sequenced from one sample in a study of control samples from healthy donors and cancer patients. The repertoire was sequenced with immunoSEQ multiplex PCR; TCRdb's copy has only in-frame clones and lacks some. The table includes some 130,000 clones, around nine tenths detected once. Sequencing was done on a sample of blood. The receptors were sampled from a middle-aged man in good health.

The CDR3 DNA sequence: TGTGCCGTCTGGACCCTGAACACTGAAGCTTTCTTT. It is translated as CAVWTLNTEAFF. V and J are TRBV10-3 and TRBJ1-1; D remains unclear. This CDR3 has 12 amino acids. Between the trimmed V and J ends, which lost 11 bases and 0 bases, there was a span of 10 bases. Germline V CDR1 and CDR2: ENHRY, SYGVKD.

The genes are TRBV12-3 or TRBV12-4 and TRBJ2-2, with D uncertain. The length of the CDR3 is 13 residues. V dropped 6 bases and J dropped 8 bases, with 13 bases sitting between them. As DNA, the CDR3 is TGTGCCAGCAGCTCCGGCCGGTTTGGGGAGCTGTTTTTT. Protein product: CASSSGRFGELFF.

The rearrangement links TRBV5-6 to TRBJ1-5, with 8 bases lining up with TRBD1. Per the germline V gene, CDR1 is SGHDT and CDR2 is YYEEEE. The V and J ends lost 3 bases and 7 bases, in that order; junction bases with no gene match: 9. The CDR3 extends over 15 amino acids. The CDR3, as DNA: TGTGCCAGCAGCTACGGGGACAGGCTCGAGCAGCCCCAGCATTTT. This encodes CASSYGDRLEQPQHF.

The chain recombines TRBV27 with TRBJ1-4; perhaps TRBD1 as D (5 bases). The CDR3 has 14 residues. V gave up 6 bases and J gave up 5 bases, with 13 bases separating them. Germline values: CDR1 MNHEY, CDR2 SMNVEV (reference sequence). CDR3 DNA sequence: TGTGCCAGCAGCCCAGGGAGAAGAAATGAAAAACTGTTTTTT. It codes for CASSPGRRNEKLFF.

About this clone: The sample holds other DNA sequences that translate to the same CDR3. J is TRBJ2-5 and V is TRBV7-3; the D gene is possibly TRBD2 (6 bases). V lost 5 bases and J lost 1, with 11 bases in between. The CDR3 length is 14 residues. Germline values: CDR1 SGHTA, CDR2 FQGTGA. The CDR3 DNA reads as TGTGCCAGCAGCCCAACGGGACTCCAAGAGACCCAGTACTTC. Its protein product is CASSPTGLQETQYF.

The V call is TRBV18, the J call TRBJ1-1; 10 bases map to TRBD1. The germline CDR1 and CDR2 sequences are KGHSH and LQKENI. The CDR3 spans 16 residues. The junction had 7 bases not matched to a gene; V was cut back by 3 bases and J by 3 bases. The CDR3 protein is CASSPGTGVLHTEAFF. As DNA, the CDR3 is TGTGCCAGCTCACCGGGGACAGGGGTTTTGCACACTGAAGCTTTCTTT.

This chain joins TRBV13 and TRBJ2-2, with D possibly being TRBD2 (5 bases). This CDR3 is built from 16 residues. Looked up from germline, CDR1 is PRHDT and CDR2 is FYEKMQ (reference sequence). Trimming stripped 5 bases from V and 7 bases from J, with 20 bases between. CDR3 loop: CASSLGVSRDGGELFF. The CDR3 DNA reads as TGTGCCAGCAGCCTTGGGGTCTCACGGGATGGCGGGGAGCTGTTTTTT.

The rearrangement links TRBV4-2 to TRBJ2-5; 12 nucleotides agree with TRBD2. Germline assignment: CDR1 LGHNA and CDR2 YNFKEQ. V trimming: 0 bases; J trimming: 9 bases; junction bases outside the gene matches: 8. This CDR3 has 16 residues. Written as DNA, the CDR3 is TGTGCCAGCAGCCAAGAGGCTAGCGGGGGGGTATTGGCCCAGTACTTC. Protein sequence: CASSQEASGGVLAQYF.

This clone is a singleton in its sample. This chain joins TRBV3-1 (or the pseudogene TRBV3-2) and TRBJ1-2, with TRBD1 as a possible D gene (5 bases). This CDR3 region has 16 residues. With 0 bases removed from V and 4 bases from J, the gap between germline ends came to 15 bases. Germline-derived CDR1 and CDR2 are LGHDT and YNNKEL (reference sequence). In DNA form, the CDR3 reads TGTGCCAGCAGCCAAGAGGTCGGAGGGGCAGGCTATGGCTACACCTTC. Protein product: CASSQEVGGAGYGYTF.

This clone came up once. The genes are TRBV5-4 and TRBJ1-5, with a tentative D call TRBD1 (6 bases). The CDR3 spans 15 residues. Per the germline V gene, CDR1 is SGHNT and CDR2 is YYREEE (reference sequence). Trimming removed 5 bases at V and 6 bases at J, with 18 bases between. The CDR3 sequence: CASRATGAIGQPQHF. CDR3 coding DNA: TGTGCCAGCAGGGCCACGGGGGCGATAGGTCAGCCCCAGCATTTT.

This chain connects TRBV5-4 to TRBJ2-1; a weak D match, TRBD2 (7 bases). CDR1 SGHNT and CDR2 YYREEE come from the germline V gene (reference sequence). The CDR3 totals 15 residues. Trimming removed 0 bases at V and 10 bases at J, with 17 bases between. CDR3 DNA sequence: TGTGCCAGCAGCTTGGGCGGGGGCCTTGTGGGGGAGCAGTTCTTC. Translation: CASSLGGGLVGEQFF.

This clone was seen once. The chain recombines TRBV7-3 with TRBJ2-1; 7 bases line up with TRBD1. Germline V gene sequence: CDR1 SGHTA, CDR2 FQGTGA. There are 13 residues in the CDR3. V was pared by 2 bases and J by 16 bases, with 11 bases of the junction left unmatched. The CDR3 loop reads CASSLGPAGGIFF. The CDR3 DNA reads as TGTGCCAGCAGCTTAGGTCCGGCAGGGGGTATCTTCTTC. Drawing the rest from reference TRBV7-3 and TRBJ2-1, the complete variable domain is GAGVSQTPSNKVTEKGKYVELRCDPISGHTALYWYRQSLGQGPEFLIYFQGTGAADDSGLPNDRFFAVRPEGSVSTLKIQRTERGDSAVYLCASSLGPAGGIFFGPGTRLTVL.

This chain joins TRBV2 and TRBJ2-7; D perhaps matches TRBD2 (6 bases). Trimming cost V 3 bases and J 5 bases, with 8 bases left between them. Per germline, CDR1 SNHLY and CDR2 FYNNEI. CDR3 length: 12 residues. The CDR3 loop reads CASSEGGHEQYF. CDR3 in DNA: TGTGCCAGCAGTGAGGGGGGACACGAGCAGTACTTC.

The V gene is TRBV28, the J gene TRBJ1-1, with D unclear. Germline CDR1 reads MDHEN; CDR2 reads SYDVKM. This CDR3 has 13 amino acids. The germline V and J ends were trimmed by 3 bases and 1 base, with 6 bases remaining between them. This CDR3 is CASSFPGNTEAFF. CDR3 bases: TGTGCCAGCAGTTTTCCCGGGAACACTGAAGCTTTCTTT.

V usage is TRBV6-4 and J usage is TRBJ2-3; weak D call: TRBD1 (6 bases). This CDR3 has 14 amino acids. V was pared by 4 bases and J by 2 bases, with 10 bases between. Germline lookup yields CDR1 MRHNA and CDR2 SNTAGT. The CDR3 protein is CASSGGGSTDTQYF. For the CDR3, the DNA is TGTGCCAGCAGTGGTGGGGGCTCCACAGATACGCAGTATTTT.

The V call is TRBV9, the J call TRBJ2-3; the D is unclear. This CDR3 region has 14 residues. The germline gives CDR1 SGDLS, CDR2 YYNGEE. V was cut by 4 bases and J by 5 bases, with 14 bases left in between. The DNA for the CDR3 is TGTGCCAGCAGCTTCAACAGTTATCAAGATACGCAGTATTTT. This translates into CASSFNSYQDTQYF.

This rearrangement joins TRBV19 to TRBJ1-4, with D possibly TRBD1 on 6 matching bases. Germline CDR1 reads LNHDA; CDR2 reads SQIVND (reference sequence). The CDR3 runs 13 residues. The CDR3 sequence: CAVARDIKGKLFF. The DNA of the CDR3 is TGTGCGGTCGCTCGGGACATTAAGGGAAAACTGTTTTTT.